The clone carrying this T cell receptor beta chain was picked up a small number of times. Its antigen is not identified. This record comes from a study of T-cell reconstitution after alpha-beta-depleted transplantation in children. Overall study results and limits: One year after transplant, T-cell counts and diversity came mostly from newly produced T cells.

As it was prepared, the TCRbeta library received unique molecular identifiers. Each CDR3 protein gets one entry after TCRdb re-called the PCR reads with MiXCR. This sample has approximately 130,000 distinct CDR3 sequences, with 8.5% to 10% found just once. The CDR3 totals 14 residues. The germline V gene encodes CDR1 MGHDK and CDR2 SYGVNS. Trimming stripped 4 bases from V and 9 bases from J, with 16 bases between. The material was PBMCs, mostly from graft donor cells, obtained 180 days after TCRalphabeta/CD19-depleted stem cell transplant. The sequence came from a girl in the first two years of life who had a stem cell transplant for combined immunodeficiency, so the T cells may come from the graft donor. V and J are TRBV25-1 and TRBJ1-3; D possibly corresponds to TRBD1 (6 bases). CDR3 sequence: CASSAHRLGGTIYF. CDR3 sequence (DNA): TGTGCCAGCAGTGCCCACCGGTTAGGGGGCACCATATATTTT.